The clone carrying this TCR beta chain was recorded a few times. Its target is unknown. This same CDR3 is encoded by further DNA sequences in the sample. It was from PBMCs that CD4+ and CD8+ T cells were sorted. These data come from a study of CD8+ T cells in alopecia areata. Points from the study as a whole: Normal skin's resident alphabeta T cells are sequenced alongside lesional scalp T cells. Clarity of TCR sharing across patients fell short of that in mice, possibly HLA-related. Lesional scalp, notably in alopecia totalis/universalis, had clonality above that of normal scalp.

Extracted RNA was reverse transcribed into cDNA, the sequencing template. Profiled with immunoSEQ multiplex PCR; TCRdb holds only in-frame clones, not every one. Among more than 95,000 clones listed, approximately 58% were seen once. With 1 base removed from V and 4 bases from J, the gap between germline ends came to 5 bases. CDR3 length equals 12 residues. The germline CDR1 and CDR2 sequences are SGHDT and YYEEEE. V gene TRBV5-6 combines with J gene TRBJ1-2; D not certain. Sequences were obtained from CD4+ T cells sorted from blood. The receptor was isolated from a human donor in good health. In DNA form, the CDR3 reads TGTGCCAGCAGCTTGTCATCCTATGGCTACACCTTC. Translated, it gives CASSLSSYGYTF.